These T cell receptor beta chains were read from a single sample in a study of T cell changes during pregnancy in multiple sclerosis. Data came from immunoSEQ multiplex PCR; TCRdb stores just in-frame clones and leaves some out. The repertoire holds tens of thousands of clones, with more than 90% as singletons. The source was peripheral blood, collected in the third trimester of pregnancy. Source of these receptors: a female donor in good health, enrolled as a control in a pregnancy study. Both conserved end residues are part of each CDR3. The order of the fields is V gene, D gene, clone size, J gene, CDR3 DNA, CDR3 protein. The D gene is left open where the match is weak. Not all rows give a size; the values are once, few, many and, for expanded clones, a class.

V: TRBV7-2; D: TRBD2; size: -; J: TRBJ2-5; DNA: TGTGCCAGCAGCCGCGCAATGGCGGGGGGGCGAGAGACCCAGTACTTC; CDR3: CASSRAMAGGRETQYF
V: TRBV6-6; D: TRBD1; size: -; J: TRBJ1-6; DNA: TGTGCCAGCAGTTATGGGACAGCGAATTCACCCCTCCACTTT; CDR3: CASSYGTANSPLHF
V: TRBV6-1; D: -; size: -; J: TRBJ1-3; DNA: TGTGCCAGCAGTGAATATGAGGTCCCAGCCACCATATATTTT; CDR3: CASSEYEVPATIYF
V: TRBV29-1; D: TRBD1; size: -; J: TRBJ2-5; DNA: TGCAGCGCCCTGGACAGGCGACAAGAGACCCAGTACTTC; CDR3: CSALDRRQETQYF
V: TRBV7-6; D: TRBD2; size: -; J: TRBJ2-2; DNA: TGTGCCAGCAGCCAGCGGACTAGCGGGACAACCGGGGAGCTGTTTTTT; CDR3: CASSQRTSGTTGELFF
V: TRBV4-3; D: -; size: -; J: TRBJ2-1; DNA: TGCGCCAGCAGCCAAGGGACAGTTGACAATGAGCAGTTCTTC; CDR3: CASSQGTVDNEQFF
V: TRBV11-2; D: TRBD2; size: -; J: TRBJ2-1; DNA: TGTGCCAGCAGCTTGACTAGCGGGAGATCTGACAATGAGCAGTTCTTC; CDR3: CASSLTSGRSDNEQFF
V: TRBV15; D: -; size: -; J: TRBJ1-1; DNA: TGTGCCACCAGCAGAGGTCGGGGGGCGCTTACTGAAGCTTTCTTT; CDR3: CATSRGRGALTEAFF
V: TRBV21-1; D: -; size: -; J: TRBJ2-7; DNA: TGTGCCAGCAGCAAAGGACTAGCGGGAGCTTGCGAGCAGTACTTC; CDR3: CASSKGLAGACEQYF
V: TRBV5-1; D: TRBD1; size: -; J: TRBJ2-5; DNA: TGCGCCAGCAGCTTGGCGACAGGGCAAGAGACCCAGTACTTC; CDR3: CASSLATGQETQYF
V: TRBV2; D: TRBD1; size: -; J: TRBJ1-1; DNA: TGTGCCAGCAGCGCGGACAGGGTGGTGATCATCTTT; CDR3: CASSADRVVIIF
V: TRBV5-1; D: -; size: -; J: TRBJ1-1; DNA: TGCGCCAGCAGCCCTAGGGCGGGGGGGTTCTACACTGAAGCTTTCTTT; CDR3: CASSPRAGGFYTEAFF
V: TRBV11-2; D: -; size: -; J: TRBJ1-2; DNA: TGTGCCAGCAGCCGCGGGGAGGGCCGCCTCTATGGCTACACCTTC; CDR3: CASSRGEGRLYGYTF
V: TRBV10-3; D: TRBD2; size: -; J: TRBJ2-1; DNA: TGTGCCATCAGTGAGTCCGGTGTGGCGGGAGGTTCCTACAATGAGCAGTTCTTC; CDR3: CAISESGVAGGSYNEQFF
V: TRBV27; D: -; size: -; J: TRBJ1-1; DNA: TGTGCCAGCAGGGCTATTTGGGCGGGCTGGAACACTGAAGCTTTCTTT; CDR3: CASRAIWAGWNTEAFF
V: TRBV6-1; D: -; size: -; J: TRBJ2-7; DNA: TGTGCCAGCAGTGAAGTCCTACGGCGGAACGAGCAGTACTTC; CDR3: CASSEVLRRNEQYF
V: TRBV4-3; D: TRBD1; size: -; J: TRBJ2-7; DNA: TGCGCCAGCAGCCAAGTACAGGGGAGCTCCTACGAGCAGTACTTC; CDR3: CASSQVQGSSYEQYF
V: TRBV5-1; D: TRBD1; size: -; J: TRBJ1-5; DNA: TGCGCCAGCAGCTTTCTCCCCTCCTCGGGACAGGGTAGTCAGCCCCAGCATTTT; CDR3: CASSFLPSSGQGSQPQHF
V: TRBV5-1; D: -; size: -; J: TRBJ2-5; DNA: TGCGCCAGCAGCTTGGGGAGACAGTACCAAGAGACCCAGTACTTC; CDR3: CASSLGRQYQETQYF
V: TRBV12-5; D: -; size: few; J: TRBJ2-1; DNA: TGTGCTAGTGGTCCCGAGGGTCAGGGGACATACAATGAGCAGTTCTTC; CDR3: CASGPEGQGTYNEQFF
V: TRBV4-1; D: -; size: -; J: TRBJ2-7; DNA: TGCGCCAGCAGCCAAGATCGTACGATACAGGAGCAGTACTTC; CDR3: CASSQDRTIQEQYF
V: TRBV5-6; D: -; size: -; J: TRBJ2-5; DNA: TGTGCCAGCAGCTTGGGACAGGCCGTAGTGACCCAGTACTTC; CDR3: CASSLGQAVVTQYF
V: TRBV7-9; D: -; size: -; J: TRBJ2-5; DNA: TGTGCCAGCAGCCTAGGGAGGCTGGTCCAAGAGACCCAGTACTTC; CDR3: CASSLGRLVQETQYF
V: TRBV2; D: -; size: few; J: TRBJ1-5; DNA: TGTGCCAGCAGGCGTTGGACTGATGATCAGCCCCAGCATTTT; CDR3: CASRRWTDDQPQHF
V: TRBV10-3; D: -; size: -; J: TRBJ2-1; DNA: TGTGCCATCAGGGATGGGCAGGGGACCTACAATGAGCAGTTCTTC; CDR3: CAIRDGQGTYNEQFF
V: TRBV2; D: TRBD1; size: -; J: TRBJ1-2; DNA: TGTGCCAGCAGTGAAGGGACAGGGAACTATGGCTACACCTTC; CDR3: CASSEGTGNYGYTF
V: TRBV6-1; D: TRBD1; size: -; J: TRBJ1-4; DNA: TGTGCCAGCACCTCCGGGACAGAAAATGAAAAACTGTTTTTT; CDR3: CASTSGTENEKLFF
V: TRBV2; D: TRBD1; size: -; J: TRBJ1-4; DNA: TGTGCCAGCAGTGGGGGGACAGCAAAGGGGTTTTTT; CDR3: CASSGGTAKGFF
V: TRBV18; D: TRBD2; size: -; J: TRBJ2-3; DNA: TGTGCCAGCTCACTGCGACTAGCGGGGGGGACGCAGTATTTT; CDR3: CASSLRLAGGTQYF
V: TRBV2; D: TRBD2; size: -; J: TRBJ2-7; DNA: TGTGCCAGCAGTGAAGGGGCACTAGCGGGTACCTACGAGCAGTACTTC; CDR3: CASSEGALAGTYEQYF
V: TRBV7-9; D: TRBD2; size: -; J: TRBJ2-7; DNA: TGTGCCAGCAGCCCCACGACTAGCGGGAGTACATACGAGCAGTACTTC; CDR3: CASSPTTSGSTYEQYF
V: TRBV4-2; D: TRBD1; size: -; J: TRBJ1-3; DNA: TGTGCCAGCAGCCCTGGGACAGGGACTGGAAACACCATATATTTT; CDR3: CASSPGTGTGNTIYF
V: TRBV14; D: -; size: few; J: TRBJ2-7; DNA: TGTGCCAGCAGCCAAGTCGGGGCGGGGTCGTACGAGCAGTACTTC; CDR3: CASSQVGAGSYEQYF
V: TRBV19; D: -; size: -; J: TRBJ2-7; DNA: TGTGCCAGTAGTGGGCATTCCTACGAGCAGTACTTC; CDR3: CASSGHSYEQYF
V: TRBV28; D: TRBD2; size: -; J: TRBJ2-7; DNA: TGTGCCAGCAGTTTACCTAGCGGACTCTACGAGCAGTACTTC; CDR3: CASSLPSGLYEQYF
V: TRBV19; D: TRBD2; size: -; J: TRBJ2-1; DNA: TGTGCCAGTAGTAGGGTGGGCGGGAGAGGCGATGAGCAGTTCTTC; CDR3: CASSRVGGRGDEQFF
V: TRBV7-3; D: TRBD1; size: once; J: TRBJ1-2; DNA: TGTGCCAGCAGCCCCGGGACAGGCGGTCACTATGGCTACACCTTC; CDR3: CASSPGTGGHYGYTF
V: TRBV9; D: -; size: -; J: TRBJ2-7; DNA: TGTGCCAGCAGCGGCCCTAGCGCCAACGACGGCGAGCAGTACTTC; CDR3: CASSGPSANDGEQYF
V: TRBV5-1; D: TRBD1; size: -; J: TRBJ1-2; DNA: TGCGCCAGCCGCTTCGGGACAGGGAAGGACTATGGCTACACCTTC; CDR3: CASRFGTGKDYGYTF
V: TRBV5-1; D: TRBD2; size: -; J: TRBJ2-3; DNA: TGCGCCAGCAGTTCCGCGGGGGCAGATACGCAGTATTTT; CDR3: CASSSAGADTQYF
V: TRBV6-5; D: -; size: -; J: TRBJ1-5; DNA: TGTGCCAGCAGGGGCAACAGGTTGCATCAGCCCCAGCATTTT; CDR3: CASRGNRLHQPQHF
V: TRBV6-4; D: TRBD2; size: -; J: TRBJ2-7; DNA: TGTGCCAGCAGTGAGTTCGCGGGGGTCTCCTACGAGCAGTACTTC; CDR3: CASSEFAGVSYEQYF
V: TRBV6-4; D: TRBD1; size: few; J: TRBJ2-3; DNA: TGTGCCAGCAGTAAGGGACAGGGCGGAGATACGCAGTATTTT; CDR3: CASSKGQGGDTQYF
V: TRBV4-1; D: TRBD1; size: -; J: TRBJ1-2; DNA: TGCGCCAGCAGCCAAGAGATGGGACAGGGGGTCTGGGACTATGGCTACACCTTC; CDR3: CASSQEMGQGVWDYGYTF
V: TRBV13; D: TRBD1; size: -; J: TRBJ1-1; DNA: TGTGCCAGCAGCCGCCGATCACAGGGGCAAGGCACTGAAGCTTTCTTT; CDR3: CASSRRSQGQGTEAFF
V: TRBV14; D: -; size: -; J: TRBJ2-1; DNA: TGTGCCAGCAGCCAAGTTCTCGACAATGAGCAGTTCTTC; CDR3: CASSQVLDNEQFF
V: TRBV27; D: TRBD1; size: -; J: TRBJ2-7; DNA: TGTGCCAGCAGCCGGGACAGGGGTCAGGAGCAGTACTTC; CDR3: CASSRDRGQEQYF
V: TRBV10-3; D: TRBD1; size: -; J: TRBJ1-1; DNA: TGTGCCATCAGTGAGTCAATTGGGGGGACAGCCCAAGCTTTCTTT; CDR3: CAISESIGGTAQAFF
V: TRBV5-5; D: -; size: -; J: TRBJ1-4; DNA: TGTGCCAGCAGCCCGGAGCGGGGATCTGAAAAACTGTTTTTT; CDR3: CASSPERGSEKLFF
V: TRBV11-1; D: TRBD2; size: -; J: TRBJ2-1; DNA: TGTGCCAGCAGCTTCGTTCTAGCGGGATTAGGGTCCTACAATGAGCAGTTCTTC; CDR3: CASSFVLAGLGSYNEQFF
V: TRBV9; D: TRBD2; size: -; J: TRBJ2-2; DNA: TGTGCCAGCAGCCTCTACGGGGGGAGCACCGGGGAGCTGTTTTTT; CDR3: CASSLYGGSTGELFF
V: TRBV2; D: -; size: -; J: TRBJ2-1; DNA: TGTGCCAGCAGTATGTTGTCGCGGGGATACAATGAGCAGTTCTTC; CDR3: CASSMLSRGYNEQFF